This T cell receptor (beta chain) was captured by sequencing in a study of low-dose radiotherapy and immunotherapy resistance in tumors. TRAV and TRBV primers primed cDNA for both TCRalpha and TCRbeta. Using a constant-region primer together with a V-primer adapter, TCRs were subjected to 15 to 20 PCR cycles of amplification. TCRdb re-derived calls from the reads in MiXCR, one entry per CDR3 protein. The sample shows about 39,000 distinct CDR3 sequences, 30% to 35% of them seen only once. Points on this clonotype: With only one base between it and a far larger clone, this is likely a read error.

Time point indicated: before trial treatment. This receptor was taken from a male donor with gallbladder cancer. Sequenced material: PBMCs, taken before treatment.

CDR3 nucleotide sequence: TGCAGCGCCAGTCAAGGGGGAGGGGGGAATGAGCAGTACTTC. This encodes CSASQGGGGNEQYF. V usage is TRBV29-1 and J usage is TRBJ2-7; tentative D call: TRBD2 (7 bases). The CDR3 totals 14 residues. V gave up 7 bases and J gave up 7 bases, with 23 bases separating them. Germline V CDR1 and CDR2: SQVTM, ANQGSEA.